The 15 T cell receptor beta chains below were found in one sample sequenced in a study of chemoradiotherapy in HPV16-positive cancers. Generated by immunoSEQ multiplex PCR, the TCRdb table keeps only in-frame clones and is missing some. The data contain more than 950 clones, about 84% of them singletons. This specimen was tumor tissue, taken from a patient who underwent chemoradiotherapy. All receptors derive from a human donor with HPV-associated anogenital cancer.

The chain is built from TRBV5-4 and TRBJ1-1; D call uncertain. V lost 0 bases to trimming and J lost 0 bases, with 6 bases between them. This CDR3 comprises 14 residues. Germline CDR1 reads SGHNT; CDR2 reads YYREEE (reference sequence). The CDR3 region has the DNA TGTGCCAGCAGCTTGGACGGCTTGAACACTGAAGCTTTCTTT. Translating gives CASSLDGLNTEAFF.

The CDR3 region is CASSPAQGNYGYTF. CDR3 nucleotide sequence: TGTGCCAGCTCACCGGCACAGGGGAACTATGGCTACACCTTC. The rearrangement links TRBV18 to TRBJ1-2, with 7 bases that match TRBD1. The V and J ends lost 3 bases and 2 bases, in that order; junction bases with no gene match: 3. This CDR3 contains 14 residues. Germline CDR1 is KGHSH and CDR2 is LQKENI.

The chain is built from TRBV6-5 and TRBJ1-4; a possible D gene is TRBD1 (5 bases). The CDR3 is made up of 14 amino acids. Germline CDR1 reads MNHEY; CDR2 reads SVGAGI. Trimming removed 3 bases from V and 4 bases from J, with 9 bases in between. In DNA form, the CDR3 reads TGTGCCAGCAGTTATTGGGGGAGTAATGAAAAACTGTTTTTT. Protein product: CASSYWGSNEKLFF.

The V gene is TRBV4-3, the J gene TRBJ1-2; 7 bases line up with TRBD1. The CDR3 consists of 13 residues. Per germline, CDR1 LGHNA and CDR2 YSLEER. J was trimmed by 8 bases and V by 2 bases; bases with no gene match: 5. For the CDR3, the DNA is TGCGCCAGCAGCCAAACAGGGGTTATGGGCTACACCTTC. Amino acids: CASSQTGVMGYTF.

The V gene is TRBV6-1, the J gene TRBJ2-5; D could derive from TRBD1 or TRBD2 (5 bases each). The CDR3 extends over 13 amino acids. The V end was cut by 6 bases, the J end by 2 bases, with 10 bases between. Germline assignment: CDR1 MNHNS and CDR2 SASEGT. The CDR3 spells CASSRDGQETQYF. The CDR3 DNA is TGTGCCAGCAGCCGGGACGGACAAGAGACCCAGTACTTC.

In this sample, this clone turned up a few times. This chain uses TRBV6-1 with TRBJ2-7; 7 positions agree with TRBD2. This CDR3 comprises 13 residues. The V segment lost 2 bases and the J segment 9 bases; nucleotides outside the gene matches: 7. Germline V CDR1 and CDR2: MNHNS, SASEGT. The CDR3 DNA follows: TGTGCCAGCAGTGAACTAGCGGTGGACGGGCAGTACTTC. Protein product: CASSELAVDGQYF.

The table lists this clone with a few counts. This chain joins TRBV7-3 and TRBJ2-1; TRBD2 matches 14 bases. This CDR3 has 16 amino acids. Germline V gene lookup returns CDR1 SGHTA and CDR2 FQGTGA. With 4 bases clipped from V and 10 bases from J, the junction kept 9 bases outside the gene matches. CDR3 sequence: CASSSPGLAGVGEQFF. DNA for the CDR3: TGTGCCAGCAGCTCCCCGGGACTAGCGGGGGTAGGGGAGCAGTTCTTC.

This chain uses TRBV7-2 with TRBJ2-7; 11 bases match TRBD2. Germline CDR1 is SGHTA and CDR2 is FQGNSA. This CDR3 has 15 residues. V lost 3 bases and J lost 3; bases outside the gene matches: 4. Here the CDR3 reads CASSLSSGGLYEQYF. CDR3 coding DNA: TGTGCCAGCAGCTTGTCTAGCGGGGGGCTCTACGAGCAGTACTTC.

This sequence joins TRBV5-8 and TRBJ1-1; D is undetermined. Germline-derived CDR1 and CDR2 are SGHTS and YDEGEE. This CDR3 contains 14 residues. The V gene lost 1 base and the J gene lost 1 base, with 8 bases spanning the gap. The DNA for the CDR3 is TGTGCCAGCAGCTTGTGGCAGGAGAACACTGAAGCTTTCTTT. Protein product: CASSLWQENTEAFF.

The chain combines TRBV7-2 with TRBJ2-7, with a possible D match to TRBD1 (6 bases). The V gene lost 5 bases and the J gene lost 0 bases, with 14 bases spanning the gap. Germline CDR1 SGHTA, CDR2 FQGNSA. The CDR3 contains 15 residues. The CDR3 nucleotides read TGTGCCAGCAGCCTTTCAGGGGTTAGCTCCTACGAGCAGTACTTC. Protein product: CASSLSGVSSYEQYF.

This sequence joins TRBV6-1 and TRBJ2-7; D not resolved. This CDR3 comprises 14 residues. In germline, CDR1 is MNHNS, CDR2 SASEGT. Trimming removed 7 bases from V and 1 base from J, with 14 bases in between. CDR3 nucleotides: TGTGCCAGCATGGCAGAACCTTCTTCCTACGAGCAGTACTTC. It codes for CASMAEPSSYEQYF.

The chain couples TRBV6-5 to TRBJ1-5; D not certain. Trimming shortened V by 0 bases and J by 6 bases, and 9 bases separated the two germline ends. The germline V gene encodes CDR1 MNHEY and CDR2 SVGAGI. The CDR3 covers 14 residues. The CDR3 nucleotides read TGTGCCAGCAGTTACTCGAAAACGATTCAGCCCCAGCATTTT. Amino acid sequence: CASSYSKTIQPQHF.

The gene calls are TRBV5-1 and TRBJ2-2, with a tentative D call TRBD1 (7 bases). The CDR3 extends over 17 amino acids. Trimming stripped 4 bases from V and 7 bases from J, with 23 bases between. Germline V gives CDR1 SGHRS, CDR2 YFSETQ. Here the CDR3 DNA reads TGCGCCAGCAGCATCAGGGGGGCTAGCGAGGATGGCGGGGAGCTGTTTTTT. Protein: CASSIRGASEDGGELFF.

This chain connects TRBV19 to TRBJ2-7, with D perhaps TRBD2 (5 bases). Trimming cost V 5 bases and J 3 bases, with 17 bases left between them. The germline CDR1 and CDR2 sequences are LNHDA and SQIVND (reference sequence). There are 15 residues in the CDR3. The CDR3, as DNA: TGTGCCAGTAGTCGAGCAGGCGGCCGGGGCTACGAGCAGTACTTC. Amino acids: CASSRAGGRGYEQYF.

The chain uses TRBV7-2 and TRBJ2-5; the D gene is possibly TRBD2 (5 bases). Deletions cut 5 bases from V and 1 base from J, with 8 bases between. Germline V gene lookup returns CDR1 SGHTA and CDR2 FQGNSA. The CDR3 is 13 residues long. The DNA of the CDR3 is TGTGCCAGCAGCCAACTAGTCCAAGAGACCCAGTACTTC. Residues: CASSQLVQETQYF.